Here is one T cell receptor (beta chain) with its context. The CDR3 sequence is 14 residues long. Per the germline V gene, CDR1 is MDHEN and CDR2 is SYDVKM. J was trimmed by 3 bases and V by 7 bases; bases with no gene match: 6. Original handling: For nucleated cells, counts were estimated from reference gene primer amplification. Produced via immunoSEQ multiplex PCR; TCRdb's table is partial and in-frame only. V, J and clone size are those of that table, while D and trimming were read from the DNA. The data contain 50,000 to 70,000 clones, about 87% of them seen just once; the ten biggest clones take up under 8%. The data were obtained in a study of blood T cell repertoires in COVID-19. About the study: COVID-19 samples, acute and convalescent, were from the United States, Italy and Spain. Sources were T cells, B-cell-depleted T cells, or PBMCs; the material itself was cDNA or gDNA.

The rearrangement links TRBV28 to TRBJ2-7; 10 bases align to TRBD1. Sequenced input: peripheral blood. This TCR derives from a human donor with active COVID-19. The donor label of this sample is uncertain. The CDR3 DNA reads TGTGCCAGCATAGGACAGGGGGTCGGCTACGAGCAGTACTTC. The encoded protein is CASIGQGVGYEQYF.